This passage covers 24 T cell receptor beta chains from one sample sequenced in a study of molecular identifiers for immune sequencing clone quantification. TCRdb called the PCR reads again in MiXCR, with one record for every CDR3 protein. The top ten hold roughly 0.7% of the sample, which has a few hundred thousand distinct CDR3 sequences, roughly a quarter seen once. The sequencing sample was made of naive CD8+ T cells from blood, with Jurkat cell RNA spiked in. The subset is: FACS-sorted CD8+CD4-CCR7+CD45RA+ naive T cells. The receptors stem from a human donor in good health. Some libraries in this study had Jurkat cell RNA spiked in.

In this sample, this clonotype turned up many times. This chain joins TRBV27 and TRBJ1-1; the D gene is possibly TRBD1 (5 bases). V was clipped by 2 bases and J by 5 bases, with 15 bases between them. The CDR3 loop spans 15 amino acids. From germline, CDR1 is MNHEY and CDR2 SMNVEV (reference sequence). The CDR3 protein is CASSLTPFGTTEAFF. CDR3 DNA: TGTGCCAGCAGTTTAACCCCCTTCGGGACGACTGAAGCTTTCTTT.

The V gene is TRBV12-3 or TRBV12-4, the J gene TRBJ2-5; D gene uncertain. CDR3 length: 13 residues. V dropped 3 bases and J dropped 3 bases, with 8 bases sitting between them. DNA for the CDR3: TGTGCCAGCAGTTTCGGTCAGAAAGAGACCCAGTACTTC. Translation gives CASSFGQKETQYF.

Points on this clonotype: In this CDR3 the conserved last residue, phenylalanine or tryptophan, is missing, so a read error is likely. This chain connects TRBV6-5 to TRBJ2-7, with 8 positions matching TRBD1. V shed 2 bases, J shed 3 bases, and the junction held 3 bases outside the gene matches. Germline V gene lookup returns CDR1 MNHEY and CDR2 SVGAGI. The CDR3 runs 14 residues. The CDR3 loop reads CASSYRGQGYEQYL. In DNA form, the CDR3 reads TGTGCCAGCAGTTACCGCGGACAGGGCTACGAGCAGTACTTA.

This clonotype has only a few counts. J is TRBJ2-3 and V is TRBV12-3 or TRBV12-4; 7 bases are shared with TRBD1. This CDR3 comprises 14 residues. The ends lost 6 bases at V and 4 bases at J; junction bases unmatched: 7. The CDR3 DNA is TGTGCCAGCAGCTTGACAGGGACCCCAGATACGCAGTATTTT. Its translation: CASSLTGTPDTQYF.

The rearrangement joins TRBV20-1 to TRBJ2-4; TRBD1 might be the D (7 bases). Germline V lookup: CDR1 DFQATT, CDR2 SNEGSKA (reference sequence). The CDR3 extends over 15 amino acids. With 1 base removed from V and 5 bases from J, the gap between germline ends came to 15 bases. The CDR3 reads CSARGEETGQNIQYF. The CDR3 bases are TGCAGTGCTAGAGGGGAGGAGACAGGGCAAAACATTCAGTACTTC.

This clonotype was detected only a few times. This sequence joins TRBV20-1 and TRBJ2-7; 9 positions match TRBD2. CDR1 DFQATT and CDR2 SNEGSKA come from the germline V gene (reference sequence). This CDR3 contains 14 residues. Unmatched junction bases numbered 10, after V lost 5 bases and J lost 5 bases. The CDR3 nucleotides read TGCAGTGCTCGACGACCAGCGGGGGGCCACGAGCAGTACTTC. It encodes CSARRPAGGHEQYF.

The chain is built from TRBV19 and TRBJ1-1, with D possibly being TRBD1 (5 bases). The length of the CDR3 is 15 residues. CDR1 and CDR2 (germline): LNHDA, SQIVND (reference sequence). Trimming stripped 6 bases from V and 3 bases from J, with 17 bases between. The CDR3 protein is CASSPNWGTHTEAFF. The CDR3 coding sequence is TGTGCCAGTAGCCCAAATTGGGGGACCCACACTGAAGCTTTCTTT.

This clonotype was seen at least ten times. This chain uses TRBV4-2 with TRBJ1-5; D call uncertain. The germline CDR1 and CDR2 sequences are LGHNA and YNFKEQ. The CDR3 contains 15 residues. V was shortened by 0 bases and J by 0 bases, with 6 bases between the two germline ends. CDR3 protein: CASSQDVGSNQPQHF. CDR3 bases: TGTGCCAGCAGCCAAGATGTAGGTAGCAATCAGCCCCAGCATTTT.

V is TRBV7-9 and J is TRBJ1-1; D gene uncertain. The germline CDR1 and CDR2 sequences are SEHNR and FQNEAQ (reference sequence). V lost 4 bases to trimming and J lost 0 bases, with 12 bases between them. This CDR3 contains 15 residues. This CDR3 reads CASSSLGNMNTEAFF. CDR3 nucleotide sequence: TGTGCCAGCAGCTCCTTGGGGAATATGAACACTGAAGCTTTCTTT. The full variable domain, its missing parts supplied by reference TRBV7-9 and TRBJ1-1, is DTGVSQNPRHKITKRGQNVTFRCDPISEHNRLYWYRQTLGQGPEFLTYFQNEAQLEKSRLLSDRFSAERPKGSFSTLEIQRTEQGDSAMYLCASSSLGNMNTEAFFGQGTRLTVV.

This clonotype came up many times. V and J are TRBV5-1 and TRBJ2-3; D is uncertain. The length of the CDR3 is 16 residues. Germline CDR1 and CDR2: SGHRS and YFSETQ. Trimming removed 0 bases at V and 2 bases at J, with 13 bases between. The CDR3: CASSLESRTLTDTQYF. The CDR3, as DNA: TGCGCCAGCAGCTTGGAGTCCAGGACCCTCACAGATACGCAGTATTTT. Complete variable domain (other parts from reference TRBV5-1 and TRBJ2-3): KAGVTQTPRYLIKTRGQQVTLSCSPISGHRSVSWYQQTPGQGLQFLFEYFSETQRNKGNFPGRFSGRQFSNSRSEMNVSTLELGDSALYLCASSLESRTLTDTQYFGPGTRLTVL.

This clonotype was detected a few times. The V call is TRBV19, the J call TRBJ2-3; 10 nucleotides agree with TRBD2. V lost 4 bases, J lost 5 bases, and 12 bases stayed unmatched. Germline CDR1 reads LNHDA; CDR2 reads SQIVND (reference sequence). The CDR3 is made up of 17 amino acids. CDR3 nucleotide sequence: TGTGCCAGTAGTACGACAGGGACTAGCGCATACGAAGATACGCAGTATTTT. Its protein is CASSTTGTSAYEDTQYF.

This clonotype was seen more than once but under ten times. This chain connects TRBV4-3 to TRBJ2-7; D not certain. This CDR3 region has 16 residues. The V end was cut by 2 bases, the J end by 3 bases, with 17 bases between. Germline CDR1 reads LGHNA; CDR2 reads YSLEER. The CDR3 is CASSQFDTPGVYEQYF. The CDR3, as DNA: TGCGCCAGCAGCCAATTCGATACCCCTGGGGTCTACGAGCAGTACTTC.

The chain has TRBV27 and TRBJ1-1, with D possibly TRBD1 on 6 matching bases. Germline CDR1 MNHEY, CDR2 SMNVEV (reference sequence). This CDR3 is built from 16 residues. V dropped 6 bases and J dropped 4 bases, with 21 bases sitting between them. The CDR3 DNA sequence: TGTGCCAGCAGCCTGCTGTCGGTGACAGGCGGCACTGAAGCTTTCTTT. Translation gives CASSLLSVTGGTEAFF.

In this sample, this clonotype turned up many times. J is TRBJ1-1 and V is TRBV18; maybe TRBD1 (5 bases). V gave up 0 bases and J gave up 9 bases, with 14 bases separating them. CDR3 length equals 14 residues. Germline V CDR1 and CDR2: KGHSH, LQKENI. The CDR3 nucleotides read TGTGCCAGCTCACCACCCCACGGGGCGCTGAAAGCTTTCTTT. This translates into CASSPPHGALKAFF.

The CDR3 DNA is TGCAGTGCTAGAGACCTTGGAGGACCTACCCGAACCGCCGCGTTAGGCTACACCTTC. Its translation: CSARDLGGPTRTAALGYTF. This chain joins TRBV20-1 and TRBJ1-2; D remains ambiguous. The CDR3 runs to 19 residues. Per germline, CDR1 DFQATT and CDR2 SNEGSKA (reference sequence). Trimming took 0 bases from V and 8 from J, leaving 31 bases between them.

This clonotype was observed at least ten times. The rearrangement links TRBV5-1 to TRBJ1-5, with D unresolved. The V gene's germline CDR1 is SGHRS and CDR2 YFSETQ. The V and J ends lost 4 bases and 7 bases respectively, with 9 bases between them. The length of the CDR3 is 12 residues. The CDR3 here is CASSPLWQPQHF. CDR3 coding DNA: TGCGCCAGCAGCCCCCTTTGGCAGCCCCAGCATTTT.

This clonotype came up many times. This chain connects TRBV7-6 to TRBJ2-1, with 10 bases matching TRBD2. The CDR3 extends over 14 amino acids. J lost 6 bases, V lost 5 bases, and 4 bases had no gene match. From germline, CDR1 is SGHVS and CDR2 FNYEAQ. CDR3 in DNA: TGTGCCAGCAGCCCATGGACTAGCGGCAATGAGCAGTTCTTC. Amino acid sequence: CASSPWTSGNEQFF.

To note about this clonotype: With a much larger clone just one base away, this may be a read error. The rearrangement links TRBV20-1 to TRBJ2-3; 7 nucleotides match TRBD2. Trimming removed 5 bases from V and 3 bases from J; junction bases left unmatched: 11. CDR3 length: 15 amino acids. Germline CDR1 and CDR2: DFQATT and SNEGSKA (reference sequence). CDR3 coding DNA: TGCAGTGCTGAGGGCGGGGGAAGAATTACAGATACGCAGTATTTT. Translation: CSAEGGGRITDTQYF.

This rearrangement joins TRBV6-1 to TRBJ2-3; 10 bases agree with TRBD2. Trimming cost V 2 bases and J 2 bases; bases outside gene matches: 10. Germline V CDR1 and CDR2: MNHNS, SASEGT. CDR3 size: 18 residues. CDR3 nucleotide sequence: TGTGCCAGCAGTGAATCTCTATTAGCGGGGGGATACACAGATACGCAGTATTTT. This gives the protein CASSESLLAGGYTDTQYF.

This clonotype was counted a few times. This rearrangement joins TRBV6-6 to TRBJ2-1; D not certain. Germline V gene sequence: CDR1 MNHNY, CDR2 SVGAGI (reference sequence). Trimming left V 0 bases short and J 8 bases short, with 11 bases between. The CDR3 runs 14 residues. CDR3 in DNA: TGTGCCAGCAGTTACTCGAACCGGGCTGATGAGCAGTTCTTC. Its protein product is CASSYSNRADEQFF.

This clonotype has just a few counts. The genes are TRBV12-3 or TRBV12-4 and TRBJ1-1; unclear D gene. This CDR3 has 13 amino acids. Trimming pared 6 bases from V and 2 bases from J, leaving 10 bases between. The CDR3 protein is CASSPEFNTEAFF. The CDR3 DNA reads as TGTGCCAGCAGCCCCGAGTTCAACACTGAAGCTTTCTTT.

The chain joins TRBV6-2 or TRBV6-3 to TRBJ2-7; D uncertain. The CDR3 totals 14 residues. Deletions cut 4 bases from V and 2 bases from J, with 12 bases between. Per germline, CDR1 MNHEY and CDR2 SVGEGT. The CDR3 sequence is CASSSGGNPYEQYF. CDR3 nucleotides: TGTGCCAGCAGTTCCGGTGGAAACCCCTACGAGCAGTACTTC.

This clonotype was seen at least ten times. This sequence joins TRBV29-1 and TRBJ2-5; TRBD1 matches 9 bases. V trimming: 3 bases; J trimming: 4 bases; junction bases outside the gene matches: 6. Germline V CDR1 and CDR2: SQVTM, ANQGSEA. The length of the CDR3 is 14 residues. The CDR3 here is CSVDEGTGTETQYF. In nucleotides, the CDR3 is TGCAGCGTTGATGAGGGGACAGGGACAGAGACCCAGTACTTC.

Points on this clonotype: This may stem from a read error, because a much larger clone lies one nucleotide away. This chain joins TRBV30 and TRBJ2-1, with 10 bases lining up with TRBD2. V lost 3 bases and J lost 9; bases outside the gene matches: 11. The germline V gene has CDR1 GTSNPN and CDR2 SVGIG (reference sequence). The CDR3 sequence is 15 residues long. The CDR3 loop is CAWSVGLARVVEQFF. In DNA form, the CDR3 reads TGTGCCTGGAGCGTGGGACTAGCGAGAGTCGTTGAGCAGTTCTTC.